This T cell receptor (beta chain) was recovered during a study of blood T cell repertoires in COVID-19. The wider study: Researchers got acute and convalescent COVID-19 samples from the United States, Italy and Spain. PBMCs, B-cell-depleted T cells, or T cells provided the cDNA or gDNA that made up the material.

This clone was counted only a few times. In the original analysis: Estimation of nucleated cell counts was performed using reference gene primer amplification. Data came from immunoSEQ multiplex PCR; TCRdb stores just in-frame clones and leaves some out. Clone size and V and J calls were adopted from that table, with D and trimming inferred from the DNA. Among about 250,000 clones listed, nearly 90% were seen once. The source is a woman aged 40 to 50 who had recovered from COVID-19. Sequencing input: peripheral blood.

The CDR3 DNA sequence: TGTGCCAGCAGCATCGGACAGGGGACCCAAGAGACCCAGTACTTC. It codes for CASSIGQGTQETQYF. The V and J genes are TRBV7-2 and TRBJ2-5; 9 nucleotides agree with TRBD1. This CDR3 spans 15 amino acids. Trimming cost V 5 bases and J 1 base; bases outside gene matches: 5. The germline V gene encodes CDR1 SGHTA and CDR2 FQGNSA.